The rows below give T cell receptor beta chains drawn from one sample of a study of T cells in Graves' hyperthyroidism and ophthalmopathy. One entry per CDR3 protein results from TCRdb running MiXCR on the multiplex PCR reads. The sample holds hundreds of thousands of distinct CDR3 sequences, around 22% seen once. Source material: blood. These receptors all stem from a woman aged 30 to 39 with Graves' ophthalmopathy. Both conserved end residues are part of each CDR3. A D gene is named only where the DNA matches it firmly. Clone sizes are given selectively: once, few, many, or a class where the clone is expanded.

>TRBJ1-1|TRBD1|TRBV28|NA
CASSLWDRGIRTEAFF
TGTGCCAGCAGTTTGTGGGACAGGGGGATTCGCACTGAAGCTTTCTTT
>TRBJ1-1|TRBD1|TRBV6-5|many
CASSYEAGGGTEAFF
TGTGCCAGCAGTTACGAGGCAGGGGGAGGCACTGAAGCTTTCTTT
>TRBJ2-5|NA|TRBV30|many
CAWSVEGETQYF
TGTGCCTGGAGTGTAGAGGGGGAGACCCAGTACTTC
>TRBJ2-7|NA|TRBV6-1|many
CASSRSELAIRPYEQYF
TGTGCCAGCAGTAGGAGCGAACTAGCAATCCGCCCCTACGAGCAGTACTTC
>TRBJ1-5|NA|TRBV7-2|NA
CASSPGRGAGQPQHF
TGTGCCAGCAGCCCGGGTCGGGGGGCGGGGCAGCCCCAGCATTTT
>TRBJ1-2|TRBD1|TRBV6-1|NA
CASSAGTARDYGYTF
TGTGCCAGCAGTGCCGGGACAGCCCGGGACTATGGCTACACCTTC
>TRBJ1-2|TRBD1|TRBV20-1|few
CSASDRAGGYTF
TGCAGTGCTTCGGACAGGGCTGGTGGCTACACCTTC
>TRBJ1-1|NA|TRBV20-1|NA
CSATPGIEAFF
TGCAGTGCTACTCCAGGGATTGAAGCTTTCTTT
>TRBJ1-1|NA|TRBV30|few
CAWTSTTRGGASNTEAFF
TGTGCCTGGACCTCTACAACCCGCGGGGGCGCGTCGAACACTGAAGCTTTCTTT
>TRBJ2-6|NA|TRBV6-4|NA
CASSQGTGANVLTF
TGTGCCAGCAGCCAGGGGACTGGGGCCAACGTCCTGACTTTC
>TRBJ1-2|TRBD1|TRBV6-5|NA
CASSFPGGKYGYTF
TGTGCCAGCAGTTTCCCAGGGGGAAAGTATGGCTACACCTTC
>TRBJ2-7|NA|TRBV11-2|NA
CASSFILGGPITYEQYF
TGTGCCAGCAGCTTCATCCTCGGGGGACCGATAACCTACGAGCAGTACTTC
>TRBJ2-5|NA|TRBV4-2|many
CASSQGPGLETQYF
TGTGCCAGCAGCCAAGGTCCGGGACTAGAGACCCAGTACTTC
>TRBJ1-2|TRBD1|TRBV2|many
CASSTGVRNYGYTF
TGTGCCAGCAGCACAGGGGTCCGGAACTATGGCTACACCTTC
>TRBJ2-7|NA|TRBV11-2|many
CASSLLPFQGYEQYF
TGTGCCAGCAGCCTTTTACCCTTCCAGGGCTACGAGCAGTACTTC
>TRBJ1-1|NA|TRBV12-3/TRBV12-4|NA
CATTKLVEAFF
TGTGCCACCACTAAGCTGGTCGAGGCTTTCTTT
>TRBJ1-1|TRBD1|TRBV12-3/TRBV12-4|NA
CASSPTGRGGAFF
TGTGCCAGCAGTCCGACAGGGAGAGGGGGGGCTTTCTTT
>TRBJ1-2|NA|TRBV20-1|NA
CSARVMPSGGYTF
TGCAGTGCTAGAGTGATGCCGTCGGGTGGCTACACCTTC
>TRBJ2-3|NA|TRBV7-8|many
CASSFHDTPSTDTQYF
TGTGCCAGCAGCTTCCACGACACCCCTAGCACAGATACGCAGTATTTT
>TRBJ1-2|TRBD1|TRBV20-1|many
CSAREWTGTGYTF
TGCAGTGCTAGAGAATGGACAGGGACTGGCTACACCTTC
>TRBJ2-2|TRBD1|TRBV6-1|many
CASSPRQGAAGELFF
TGTGCCAGCAGTCCCCGACAGGGGGCCGCCGGGGAGCTGTTTTTT
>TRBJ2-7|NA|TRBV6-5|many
CASSYTNRDEQYF
TGTGCCAGCAGTTACACAAACAGGGATGAGCAGTACTTC